This TCR beta chain was observed in a study of blood T cells in healthy people across ages. Alongside a J-beta primer mix, a sample-barcoded 5' primer served in a second PCR lasting roughly 6 to 11 cycles. TCRdb recomputed calls from the 5' RACE reads with MiXCR, one row per CDR3 protein. There are hundreds of thousands of distinct CDR3 sequences in the sample; 58% occur only once, and approximately 40% lies in the top ten. Germline CDR1 reads SEHNR; CDR2 reads FQNEAQ (reference sequence). This CDR3 region has 16 residues. J was trimmed by 6 bases and V by 1 base; bases with no gene match: 8. J is TRBJ1-4 and V is TRBV7-9, with 7 bases lining up with TRBD1. The sequencing input was blood. The receptor was derived from a man in his sixties in good health. DNA for the CDR3: TGTGCCAGCAGCTTAGGGCACAGGGGACCTGATGAAAAACTGTTTTTT. Translated: CASSLGHRGPDEKLFF. The full variable domain, in which reference TRBV7-9 and TRBJ1-4 provide the parts outside the CDR3, is DTGVSQNPRHKITKRGQNVTFRCDPISEHNRLYWYRQTLGQGPEFLTYFQNEAQLEKSRLLSDRFSAERPKGSFSTLEIQRTEQGDSAMYLCASSLGHRGPDEKLFFGSGTQLSVL.